The 13 T cell receptor beta chains presented below share a single source sample, sequenced in a study of T cells in Graves' hyperthyroidism and ophthalmopathy. Using RNA transcripts as the source, TCR beta CDR3 regions were amplified. An initial round of RT-PCR targeting the TCR CDR3 relied on the HTBI primer set. MiXCR, run by TCRdb on the multiplex PCR reads, gives a single entry per CDR3 protein. Found here are about 530,000 distinct CDR3 sequences, 15% to 20% of them singletons; the top ten hold around 17%. Input material: blood. The source of these receptors is a woman between 18 and 29 years old with Graves' ophthalmopathy.

This clonotype has a count of ten or more. V gene TRBV20-1 combines with J gene TRBJ2-3; no reliable D call. This CDR3 comprises 15 residues. Germline CDR1 and CDR2: DFQATT and SNEGSKA (reference sequence). The V end lost 0 bases, the J end lost 4 bases, and 14 bases lay between the germline ends. The CDR3 sequence: CSARDWAQIADTQYF. The CDR3 DNA sequence: TGCAGTGCTAGAGATTGGGCCCAGATCGCAGATACGCAGTATTTT.

In this sample, this clonotype turned up many times. The V gene is TRBV27, the J gene TRBJ1-2, with D uncertain. Germline lookup yields CDR1 MNHEY and CDR2 SMNVEV (reference sequence). V was cut by 0 bases and J by 0 bases, with 17 bases left in between. The CDR3 has 18 residues. This CDR3 reads CASSLSGIGFGSNYGYTF. The CDR3 DNA reads TGTGCCAGCAGTTTATCGGGGATAGGGTTTGGGTCTAACTATGGCTACACCTTC.

The chain uses TRBV6-1 and TRBJ2-7; TRBD2 matches 7 bases. In germline, CDR1 is MNHNS, CDR2 SASEGT. V trimming: 5 bases; J trimming: 2 bases; junction bases outside the gene matches: 21. The CDR3 runs 19 residues. CDR3 sequence (DNA): TGTGCCAGCAGTTCCCTACGAGGCGGCGCGGGAGTTGTCCCCTACGAGCAGTACTTC. Protein: CASSSLRGGAGVVPYEQYF.

This clonotype was seen only a few times. One junction end disagrees with the germline gene, perhaps due to a read error. CDR3 sequence reads: CASSRRTGSYKQYF. The CDR3 coding sequence is TGTGCCAGCAGCCGGCGGACAGGGTCCTACAAGCAGTACTTC. The chain uses TRBV13 and TRBJ2-7; 8 nucleotides align to TRBD1. The V gene's germline CDR1 is PRHDT and CDR2 FYEKMQ (reference sequence). This CDR3 is 14 amino acids long.

In its sample, this clonotype was seen a few times. The chain combines TRBV3-1 with TRBJ1-1; D call uncertain. The germline CDR1 and CDR2 sequences are LGHDT and YNNKEL (reference sequence). The CDR3 is 15 residues long. V was pared by 0 bases and J by 0 bases, with 8 bases between. The CDR3 DNA follows: TGTGCCAGCAGCCAAGAGGTGAGAATGAACACTGAAGCTTTCTTT. Protein product: CASSQEVRMNTEAFF.

This clonotype occurred many times. This chain uses TRBV28 with TRBJ2-7, with D uncertain. V lost 3 bases, J lost 5 bases, and 11 bases lay in between. Per germline, CDR1 MDHEN and CDR2 SYDVKM. This CDR3 has 13 residues. In nucleotides, the CDR3 is TGTGCCAGCAGTTTGGCTAGTTCCAACGAGCAGTACTTC. Protein: CASSLASSNEQYF.

The genes are TRBV5-4 and TRBJ2-2; no reliable D call. Per germline, CDR1 SGHNT and CDR2 YYREEE (reference sequence). Trimming shortened V by 4 bases and J by 4 bases, and 14 bases separated the two germline ends. The CDR3 spans 15 residues. The CDR3 nucleotides are TGTGCCAGCAGCGCCTGGATGAGGAGCACCGGGGAGCTGTTTTTT. Translation: CASSAWMRSTGELFF.

This clonotype was seen at least ten times. The chain couples TRBV13 to TRBJ2-3; D might be TRBD2 (6 bases). The germline V gene encodes CDR1 PRHDT and CDR2 FYEKMQ (reference sequence). V was shortened by 3 bases and J by 2 bases, with 12 bases between the two germline ends. CDR3 size: 15 residues. The CDR3 DNA reads TGTGCCAGCAGCTTTACCGGGACTGACACAGATACGCAGTATTTT. Translated: CASSFTGTDTDTQYF. Supplemented by reference TRBV13 and TRBJ2-3, the full variable domain reads AAGVIQSPRHLIKEKRETATLKCYPIPRHDTVYWYQQGPGQDPQFLISFYEKMQSDKGSIPDRFSAQQFSDYHSELNMSSLELGDSALYFCASSFTGTDTDTQYFGPGTRLTVL.

This clonotype turned up a few times. The chain employs TRBV10-3 and TRBJ1-2, with unresolved D. The CDR3 runs 12 residues. The V end was cut by 2 bases, the J end by 7 bases, with 8 bases between. CDR1 and CDR2 (germline): ENHRY, SYGVKD. CDR3 sequence: CAISEPVAGYTF. In DNA, the CDR3 is TGTGCCATCAGTGAGCCGGTCGCTGGCTACACCTTC.

A word on this clonotype: A read error is possible here, since a much larger clone lies one base away. The chain joins TRBV27 to TRBJ2-7; the D is unclear. The CDR3 extends over 14 amino acids. Germline V gene sequence: CDR1 MNHEY, CDR2 SMNVEV (reference sequence). Trimming removed 2 bases from V and 5 bases from J, with 13 bases in between. The CDR3 sequence: CASSLLPPWHEQYF. As DNA, the CDR3 is TGTGCCAGCAGTTTACTGCCCCCTTGGCACGAGCAGTACTTC.

The chain joins TRBV9 to TRBJ2-2, with D unclear. CDR3 length equals 14 residues. The germline gives CDR1 SGDLS, CDR2 YYNGEE. Trimming left V 2 bases short and J 5 bases short, with 10 bases between. The CDR3 loop reads CASSVAVGTGELFF. Written as DNA, the CDR3 is TGTGCCAGCAGCGTCGCGGTGGGGACCGGGGAGCTGTTTTTT. Using reference TRBV9 and TRBJ2-2 for the parts outside the CDR3, the full variable domain is DSGVTQTPKHLITATGQRVTLRCSPRSGDLSVYWYQQSLDQGLQFLIQYYNGEERAKGNILERFSAQQFPDLHSELNLSSLELGDSALYFCASSVAVGTGELFFGEGSRLTVL.

This clonotype was recorded a few times. The chain has TRBV9 and TRBJ2-1; D is perhaps TRBD1 or TRBD2 (7 bases each). V lost 3 bases, J lost 3 bases, and 25 bases lay in between. The CDR3 consists of 19 residues. The V gene's germline CDR1 is SGDLS and CDR2 YYNGEE. CDR3 residues: CASSAFVGLPGDSYNEQFF. CDR3 DNA sequence: TGTGCCAGCAGCGCATTTGTGGGACTACCTGGGGACAGCTACAATGAGCAGTTCTTC.

The chain combines TRBV9 with TRBJ2-1; TRBD2 aligns across 13 bases. Per the germline V gene, CDR1 is SGDLS and CDR2 is YYNGEE. J lost 6 bases, V lost 0 bases, and 6 bases had no gene match. The CDR3 is 17 amino acids. DNA of the CDR3: TGTGCCAGCAGCGTAGCCCCACTAGCGGGAGGGGCCAATGAGCAGTTCTTC. This gives the protein CASSVAPLAGGANEQFF.